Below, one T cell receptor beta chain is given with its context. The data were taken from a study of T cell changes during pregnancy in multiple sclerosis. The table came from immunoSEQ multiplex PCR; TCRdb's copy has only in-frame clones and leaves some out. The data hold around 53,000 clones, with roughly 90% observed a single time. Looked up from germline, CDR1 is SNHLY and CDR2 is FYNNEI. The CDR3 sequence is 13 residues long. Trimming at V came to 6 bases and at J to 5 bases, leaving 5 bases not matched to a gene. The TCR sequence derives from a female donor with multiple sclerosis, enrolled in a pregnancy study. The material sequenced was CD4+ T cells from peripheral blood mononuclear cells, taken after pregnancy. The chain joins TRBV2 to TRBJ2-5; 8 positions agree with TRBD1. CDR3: CASRITGGETQYF. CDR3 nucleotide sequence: TGTGCCAGCAGAATTACAGGGGGGGAGACCCAGTACTTC. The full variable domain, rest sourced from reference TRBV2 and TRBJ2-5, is EPEVTQTPSHQVTQMGQEVILRCVPISNHLYFYWYRQILGQKVEFLVSFYNNEISEKSEIFDDQFSVERPDGSNFTLKIRSTKLEDSAMYFCASRITGGETQYFGPGTRLLVL.